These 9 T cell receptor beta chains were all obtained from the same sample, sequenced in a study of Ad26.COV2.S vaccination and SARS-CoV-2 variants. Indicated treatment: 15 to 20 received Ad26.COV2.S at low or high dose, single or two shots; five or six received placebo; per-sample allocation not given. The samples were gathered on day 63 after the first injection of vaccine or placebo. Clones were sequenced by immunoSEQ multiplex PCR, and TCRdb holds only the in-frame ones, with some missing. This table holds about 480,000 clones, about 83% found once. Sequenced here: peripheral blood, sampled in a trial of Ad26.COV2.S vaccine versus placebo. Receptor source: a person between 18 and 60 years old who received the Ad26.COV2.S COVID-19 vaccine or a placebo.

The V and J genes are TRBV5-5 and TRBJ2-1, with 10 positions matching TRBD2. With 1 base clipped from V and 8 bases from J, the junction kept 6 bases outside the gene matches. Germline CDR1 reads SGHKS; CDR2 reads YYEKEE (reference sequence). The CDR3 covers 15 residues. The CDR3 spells CASSLSSGSIYEQFF. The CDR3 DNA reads TGTGCCAGCAGCTTGTCTAGCGGGAGTATATATGAGCAGTTCTTC.

In nucleotides, the CDR3 is TGTGCCAGCTCACCACCCTGGGATACGCAGTATTTT. Protein sequence: CASSPPWDTQYF. The gene calls are TRBV18 and TRBJ2-3; D call uncertain. This CDR3 spans 12 amino acids. Germline loops: CDR1 KGHSH, CDR2 LQKENI. The ends were cut back, 0 bases at V and 6 bases at J, with 4 bases in the middle.

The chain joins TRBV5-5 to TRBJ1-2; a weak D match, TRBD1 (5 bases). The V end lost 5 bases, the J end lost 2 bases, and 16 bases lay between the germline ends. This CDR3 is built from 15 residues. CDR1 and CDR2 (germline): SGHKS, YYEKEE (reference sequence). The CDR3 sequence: CASSRRDGINYGYTF. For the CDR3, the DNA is TGTGCCAGCAGTCGAAGGGACGGGATCAACTATGGCTACACCTTC.

The CDR3 spells CASSFRQGWSGELFF. CDR3 DNA sequence: TGCGCCAGCAGCTTTCGACAGGGTTGGTCCGGGGAGCTGTTTTTT. V is TRBV5-1 and J is TRBJ2-2; 7 nucleotides line up with TRBD1. This CDR3 is 15 amino acids long. The V segment lost 2 bases and the J segment 6 bases; nucleotides outside the gene matches: 7. Germline CDR1 and CDR2: SGHRS and YFSETQ.

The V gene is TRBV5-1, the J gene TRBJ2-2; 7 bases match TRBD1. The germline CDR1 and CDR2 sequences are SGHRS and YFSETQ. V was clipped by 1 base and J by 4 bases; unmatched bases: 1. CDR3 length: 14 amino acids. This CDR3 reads CASSLRDSTGELFF. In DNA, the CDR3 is TGCGCCAGCAGCTTGAGGGACAGCACCGGGGAGCTGTTTTTT.

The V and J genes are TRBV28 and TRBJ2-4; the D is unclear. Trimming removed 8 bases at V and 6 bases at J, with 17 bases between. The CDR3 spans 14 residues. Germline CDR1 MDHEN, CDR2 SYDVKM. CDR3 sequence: CASYTGGRGNIQYF. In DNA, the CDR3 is TGTGCCAGCTATACGGGTGGGCGCGGAAACATTCAGTACTTC.

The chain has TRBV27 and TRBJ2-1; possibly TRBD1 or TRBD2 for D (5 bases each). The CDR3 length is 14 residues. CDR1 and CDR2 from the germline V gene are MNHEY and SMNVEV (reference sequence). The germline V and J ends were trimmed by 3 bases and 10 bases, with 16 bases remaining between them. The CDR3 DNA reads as TGTGCCAGCAGTTTCGGGCCGGGGCGCTTCGAGCAGTTCTTC. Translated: CASSFGPGRFEQFF.

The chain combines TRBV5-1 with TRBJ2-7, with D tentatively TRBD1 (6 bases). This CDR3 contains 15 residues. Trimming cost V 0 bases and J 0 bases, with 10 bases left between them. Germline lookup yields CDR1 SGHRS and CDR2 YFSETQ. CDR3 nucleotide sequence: TGCGCCAGCAGCTTGGAAACAGGGAGCTCCTACGAGCAGTACTTC. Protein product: CASSLETGSSYEQYF.

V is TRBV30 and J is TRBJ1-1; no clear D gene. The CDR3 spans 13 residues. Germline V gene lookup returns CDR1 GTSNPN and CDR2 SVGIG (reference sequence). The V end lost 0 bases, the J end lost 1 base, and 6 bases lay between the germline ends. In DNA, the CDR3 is TGTGCCTGGAGTGTACTCCCGAACACTGAAGCTTTCTTT. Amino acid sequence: CAWSVLPNTEAFF.